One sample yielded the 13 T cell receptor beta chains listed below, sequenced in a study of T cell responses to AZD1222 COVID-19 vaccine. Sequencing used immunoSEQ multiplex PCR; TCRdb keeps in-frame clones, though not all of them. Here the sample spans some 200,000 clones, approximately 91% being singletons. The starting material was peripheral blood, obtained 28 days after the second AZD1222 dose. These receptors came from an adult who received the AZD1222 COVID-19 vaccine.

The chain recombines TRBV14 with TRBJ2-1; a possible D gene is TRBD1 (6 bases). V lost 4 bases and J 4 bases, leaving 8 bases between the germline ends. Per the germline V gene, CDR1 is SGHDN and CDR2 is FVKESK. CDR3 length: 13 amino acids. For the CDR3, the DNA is TGTGCCAGCAGCCGGACAGCTTACAATGAGCAGTTCTTC. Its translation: CASSRTAYNEQFF.

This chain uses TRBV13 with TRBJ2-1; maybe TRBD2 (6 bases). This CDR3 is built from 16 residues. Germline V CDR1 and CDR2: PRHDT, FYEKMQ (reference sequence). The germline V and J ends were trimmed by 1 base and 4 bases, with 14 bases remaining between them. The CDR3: CASSLEGARGYNEQFF. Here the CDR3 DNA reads TGTGCCAGCAGCTTAGAAGGGGCCCGGGGGTACAATGAGCAGTTCTTC.

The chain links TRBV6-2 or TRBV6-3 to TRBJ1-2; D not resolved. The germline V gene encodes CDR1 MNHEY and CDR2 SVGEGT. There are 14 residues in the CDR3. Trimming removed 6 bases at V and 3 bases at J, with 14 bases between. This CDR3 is CASSPLGRDYGYTF. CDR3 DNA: TGTGCCAGCAGCCCGCTTGGACGGGACTATGGCTACACCTTC.

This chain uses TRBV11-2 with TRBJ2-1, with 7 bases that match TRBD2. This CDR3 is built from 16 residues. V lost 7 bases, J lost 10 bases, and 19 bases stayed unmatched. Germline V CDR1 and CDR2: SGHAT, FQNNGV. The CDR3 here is CASTQSGRPPGTEQFF. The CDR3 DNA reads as TGTGCCAGCACCCAATCCGGGAGGCCGCCGGGAACGGAGCAGTTCTTC. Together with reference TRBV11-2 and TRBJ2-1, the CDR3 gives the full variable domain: EAGVAQSPRYKIIEKRQSVAFWCNPISGHATLYWYQQILGQGPKLLIQFQNNGVVDDSQLPKDRFSAERLKGVDSTLKIQPAKLEDSAVYLCASTQSGRPPGTEQFFGPGTRLTVL.

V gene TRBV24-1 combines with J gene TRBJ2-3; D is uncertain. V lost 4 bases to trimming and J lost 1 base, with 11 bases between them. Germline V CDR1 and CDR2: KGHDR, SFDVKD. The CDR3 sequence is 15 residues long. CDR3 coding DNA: TGTGCCACCAGTGACGCCAGCCGGGGCACAGATACGCAGTATTTT. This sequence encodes CATSDASRGTDTQYF.

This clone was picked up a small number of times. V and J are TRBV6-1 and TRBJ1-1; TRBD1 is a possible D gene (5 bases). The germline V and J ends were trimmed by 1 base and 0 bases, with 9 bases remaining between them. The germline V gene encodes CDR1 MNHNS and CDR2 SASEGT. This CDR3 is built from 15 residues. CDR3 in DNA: TGTGCCAGCAGTGAAGACGGGGCAGTGAACACTGAAGCTTTCTTT. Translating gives CASSEDGAVNTEAFF.

The CDR3 DNA sequence: TGCGCCAGCAGCTTACAGGGGGCCAACACAGATACGCAGTATTTT. Protein sequence: CASSLQGANTDTQYF. This chain uses TRBV5-1 with TRBJ2-3, with 9 bases that match TRBD1. This CDR3 has 15 residues. Germline trimming cut 2 bases from V and 2 bases from J; bases unmatched to any gene: 3. CDR1 is SGHRS and CDR2 is YFSETQ in the germline V gene.

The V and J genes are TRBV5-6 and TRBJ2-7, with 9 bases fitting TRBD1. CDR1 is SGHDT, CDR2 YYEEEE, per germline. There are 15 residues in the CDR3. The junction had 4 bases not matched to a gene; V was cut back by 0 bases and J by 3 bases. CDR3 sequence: CASSLGGTGFYEQYF. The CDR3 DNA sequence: TGTGCCAGCAGCTTGGGTGGGACAGGGTTCTACGAGCAGTACTTC.

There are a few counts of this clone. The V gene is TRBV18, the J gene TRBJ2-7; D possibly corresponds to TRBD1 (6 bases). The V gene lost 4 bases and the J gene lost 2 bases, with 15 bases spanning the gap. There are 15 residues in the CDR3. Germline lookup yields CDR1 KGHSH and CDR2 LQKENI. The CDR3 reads CASSLGQPRTYEQYF. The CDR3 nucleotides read TGTGCCAGCTCACTTGGACAGCCCCGGACCTACGAGCAGTACTTC.

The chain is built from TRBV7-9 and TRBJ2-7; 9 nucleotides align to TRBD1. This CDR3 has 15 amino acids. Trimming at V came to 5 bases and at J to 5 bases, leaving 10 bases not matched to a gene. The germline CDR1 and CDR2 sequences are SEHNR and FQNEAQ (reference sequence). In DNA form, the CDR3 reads TGTGCCAGCAGCAAGCTAGGGACAGGGTTGCACGAGCAGTACTTC. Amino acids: CASSKLGTGLHEQYF.

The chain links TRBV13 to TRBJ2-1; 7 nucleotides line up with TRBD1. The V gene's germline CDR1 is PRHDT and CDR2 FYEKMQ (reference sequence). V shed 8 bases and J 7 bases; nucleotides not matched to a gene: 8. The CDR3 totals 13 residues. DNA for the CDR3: TGTGCCAGCCGGGACAGTTACTTGAATGAGCAGTTCTTC. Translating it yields CASRDSYLNEQFF.

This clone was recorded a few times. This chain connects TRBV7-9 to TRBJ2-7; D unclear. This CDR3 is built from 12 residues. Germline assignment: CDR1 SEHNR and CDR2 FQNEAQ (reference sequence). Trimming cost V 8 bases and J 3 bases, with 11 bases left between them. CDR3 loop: CASGMAGYEQYF. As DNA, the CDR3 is TGTGCCAGCGGAATGGCCGGCTACGAGCAGTACTTC.

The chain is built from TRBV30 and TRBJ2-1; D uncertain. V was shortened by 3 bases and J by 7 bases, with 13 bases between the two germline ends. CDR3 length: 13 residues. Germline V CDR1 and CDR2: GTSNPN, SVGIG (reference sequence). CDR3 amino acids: CAWSPDRSNEQFF. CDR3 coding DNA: TGTGCCTGGAGCCCTGACCGTTCAAATGAGCAGTTCTTC.